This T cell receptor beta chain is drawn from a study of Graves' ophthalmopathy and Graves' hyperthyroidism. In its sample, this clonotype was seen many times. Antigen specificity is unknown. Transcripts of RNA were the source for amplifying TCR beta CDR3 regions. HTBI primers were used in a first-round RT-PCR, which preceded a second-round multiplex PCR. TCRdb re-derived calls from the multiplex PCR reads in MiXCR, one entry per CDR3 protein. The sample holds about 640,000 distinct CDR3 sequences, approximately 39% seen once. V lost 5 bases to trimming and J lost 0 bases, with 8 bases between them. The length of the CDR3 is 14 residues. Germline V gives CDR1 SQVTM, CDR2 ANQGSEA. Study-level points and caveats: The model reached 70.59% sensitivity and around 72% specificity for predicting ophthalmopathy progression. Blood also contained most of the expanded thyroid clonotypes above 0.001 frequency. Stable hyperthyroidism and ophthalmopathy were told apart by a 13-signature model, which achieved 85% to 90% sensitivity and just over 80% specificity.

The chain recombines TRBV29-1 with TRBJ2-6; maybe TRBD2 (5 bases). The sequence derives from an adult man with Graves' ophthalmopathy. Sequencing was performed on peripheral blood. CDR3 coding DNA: TGCAGCGTTTCCGACTACTCTGGGGCCAACGTCCTGACTTTC. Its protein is CSVSDYSGANVLTF.